This is a list of T cell receptor beta chains from one sample in a study of blood T cells in healthy people across ages. One entry per CDR3 protein, called by TCRdb with MiXCR from the 5' RACE reads. The sample consists of about 780,000 distinct CDR3 sequences, about 47% of them appearing once. Sequencing used blood. Every receptor here comes from a man older than 75 in good health. Both conserved end residues are trimmed from each CDR3. D genes are given only for firm matches.

d_call j_call v_call cdr3_aa
TRBD2 TRBJ2-3 TRBV20-1 SARVAGVTDTQY
TRBD1 TRBJ2-4 TRBV5-5 ASSPYRGMSKNIQY
- TRBJ2-2 TRBV7-8 ASSLGSGQGNTGELF
- TRBJ2-1 TRBV29-1 SVDGLEGLNEQF
TRBD1 TRBJ2-3 TRBV29-1 SVDRAFTDTQY
TRBD2 TRBJ2-7 TRBV12-5 ASGARTGGDEQY
TRBD1 - TRBV7-9 ASSVATGAETQY
- TRBJ1-5 TRBV28 APGGTSNQPQH
- TRBJ2-6 TRBV12-3/TRBV12-4 ASSLAGANVLT
- TRBJ2-5 TRBV6-2/TRBV6-3 ASSSNPSEWFNNEQY
- TRBJ1-2 TRBV2 ASSAVRAEYGYT
- TRBJ2-1 TRBV5-6 ASSFGACEQF
TRBD2 TRBJ2-1 TRBV7-2 ASSFLRLAGNIDEQF
- TRBJ2-7 TRBV6-6 ASEKYKQY
TRBD2 TRBJ2-7 TRBV7-3 ASRGLAGADEQY
TRBD1 TRBJ1-2 TRBV29-1 SAFDRDSRNYGYT
- TRBJ2-1 TRBV28 ASSFPGREDEQF
- TRBJ2-7 TRBV27 ASSLSLWDEQY
- TRBJ2-7 TRBV4-2 ASSGFLGSYEQY
- TRBJ2-5 TRBV27 ASSVISQGEQY
- TRBJ2-7 TRBV20-1 SARSPGRMYEQY
TRBD2 TRBJ2-3 TRBV12-3/TRBV12-4 ASRLPTSGRADHQDTQY
TRBD2 TRBJ2-1 TRBV9 ASSVGWRGGSYNEQF
TRBD2 TRBJ2-1 TRBV20-1 SARDLAGGPHEQF
TRBD2 TRBJ2-3 TRBV7-2 ASSLGASGRDTQY
- TRBJ1-5 TRBV27 ASRGAGSNQPQH
- TRBJ1-2 TRBV20-1 SARDSRILRDYGYT
- TRBJ2-7 TRBV12-3/TRBV12-4 ASSLGHNYEQY
TRBD2 TRBJ2-3 TRBV7-9 ASSSGTSGRAIDTQY
- TRBJ2-7 TRBV10-3 AISRQESSYEQY
- TRBJ2-5 TRBV4-2 ASSQLAGARETQY
- TRBJ2-1 TRBV6-4 ASSDPVWGEQF
- TRBJ2-2 TRBV7-2 ASSLTSAPNTGELF
- TRBJ2-1 TRBV20-1 SARIPVRSYNEQF
TRBD2 - TRBV4-1 ASSQEAGGPNEQY
TRBD2 TRBJ2-1 TRBV29-1 SAQTSGGIDEQF
- - TRBV7-9 ALPALSSYNEQY
TRBD2 TRBJ2-1 TRBV5-1 ASFGEGGNEQF
- TRBJ2-5 TRBV25-1 ASSAQGVRVY
- TRBJ2-1 TRBV20-1 SASKPSGQYGQF
TRBD1 TRBJ2-3 TRBV4-3 ASSQGGGPSTDTQY